This T cell receptor (beta chain) was obtained from a study of blood T cell repertoires in COVID-19. Study context: Researchers got acute and convalescent COVID-19 samples from the United States, Italy and Spain. In each case, the material was cDNA or gDNA derived from T cells, B-cell-depleted T cells, or PBMCs.

Under the authors' procedure: Estimation of nucleated cell counts relied on the amplification of reference gene primers. Using immunoSEQ multiplex PCR, the repertoire was profiled, and TCRdb retains in-frame clones only, with some absent. V and J calls and clone size are copied from that table; D and trimming were computed from the DNA. The sample includes some 27,000 clones, roughly 84% of them seen just once. Material: peripheral blood. The receptor was derived from a human donor in a cohort sampled during active COVID-19. The donor label of this sample is uncertain.

For the CDR3, the DNA is TGTGCCAGCAGCGCGGCCGGGACAGATTACAATGAGCAGTTCTTC. This gives the protein CASSAAGTDYNEQFF. The rearrangement links TRBV9 to TRBJ2-1; TRBD1 matches at 7 bases. Germline V gene sequence: CDR1 SGDLS, CDR2 YYNGEE. The CDR3 is made up of 15 amino acids. V dropped 3 bases and J dropped 4; count of bases not matched to a gene: 7.